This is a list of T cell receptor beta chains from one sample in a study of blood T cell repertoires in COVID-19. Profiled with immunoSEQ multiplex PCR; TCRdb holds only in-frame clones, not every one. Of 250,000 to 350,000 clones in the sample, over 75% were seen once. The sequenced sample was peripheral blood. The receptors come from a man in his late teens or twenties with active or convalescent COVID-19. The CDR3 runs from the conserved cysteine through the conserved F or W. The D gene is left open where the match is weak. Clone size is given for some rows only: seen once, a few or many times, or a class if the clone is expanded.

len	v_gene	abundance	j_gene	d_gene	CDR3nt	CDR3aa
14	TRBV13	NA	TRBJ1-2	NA	TGTGCCAGCAGCCAGACGGGGTTGAGGGTTGGCTACACCTTC	CASSQTGLRVGYTF
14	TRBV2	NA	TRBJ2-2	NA	TGTGCCAGCCTTGCGGGGGCCCTCGCCGGGGAGCTGTTTTTT	CASLAGALAGELFF
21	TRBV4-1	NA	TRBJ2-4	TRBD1	TGCGCCAGCAGCCAGGAATTGCTCCGCGCAGGGGGCGTTCTCCCCAAAAACATTCAGTACTTC	CASSQELLRAGGVLPKNIQYF
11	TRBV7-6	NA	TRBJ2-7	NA	TGTGCCAGCAGCTTATATTCCGAGCAGTACTTC	CASSLYSEQYF
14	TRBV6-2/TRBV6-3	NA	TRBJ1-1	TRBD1	TGTGCCAGCAGTTACGGGACAGGGAACACTGAAGCTTTCTTT	CASSYGTGNTEAFF
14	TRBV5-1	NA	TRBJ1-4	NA	TGCGCCAGCAGCCCGGAGGGGACGTATGAAAAACTGTTTTTT	CASSPEGTYEKLFF
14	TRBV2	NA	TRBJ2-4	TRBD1	TGTGCCAGCAGGTGGGACAGCCCTAAAAACATTCAGTACTTC	CASRWDSPKNIQYF
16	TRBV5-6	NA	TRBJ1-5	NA	TGTGCCAGCAGCTTGGCCGGTTTGTCAGGGGATCAGCCCCAGCATTTT	CASSLAGLSGDQPQHF
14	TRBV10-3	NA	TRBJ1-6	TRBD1	TGTGCCATTACTCCGGGACAGAGAAATTCACCCCTCCACTTT	CAITPGQRNSPLHF
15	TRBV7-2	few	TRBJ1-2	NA	TGTGCCAGCAGCCTTCCGGGGGGGCGTAGCTATGGCTACACCTTC	CASSLPGGRSYGYTF
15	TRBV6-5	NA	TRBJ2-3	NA	TGTGCCAGCAGTTACTCGTGGGAGCGCACAGATACGCAGTATTTT	CASSYSWERTDTQYF
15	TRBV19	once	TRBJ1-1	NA	TGTGCCAGTAACCCCGGGAGAGGGGTTAGGACTGAAGCTTTCTTT	CASNPGRGVRTEAFF
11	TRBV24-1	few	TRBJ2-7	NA	TGTGCCACCAGTCAGGGGGGAGAGCAGTACTTC	CATSQGGEQYF
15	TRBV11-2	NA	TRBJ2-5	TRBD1	TGTGCCAGCAGCCCCTGGGACAGGGAACAAGAGACCCAGTACTTC	CASSPWDREQETQYF
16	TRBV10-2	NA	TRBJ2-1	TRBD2	TGCGCCAGCAGTGATCTAGCGGGTTCCTCCTACAATGAGCAGTTCTTC	CASSDLAGSSYNEQFF
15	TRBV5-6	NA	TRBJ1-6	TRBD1	TGTGCCAGCAGCTTAGACAGGGGAAATAATTCACCCCTCCACTTT	CASSLDRGNNSPLHF
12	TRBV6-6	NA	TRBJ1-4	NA	TGTGCCAGCCGCGATGGGGCGGAAAAACTGTTTTTT	CASRDGAEKLFF
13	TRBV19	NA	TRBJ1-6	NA	TGTGCCAGTAGTCAGGGGCTGGGTTCACCCCTCCACTTT	CASSQGLGSPLHF
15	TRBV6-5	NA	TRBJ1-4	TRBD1	TGTGCCAGCAGAGGGGACAGGGGGCCGAATGAAAAACTGTTTTTT	CASRGDRGPNEKLFF
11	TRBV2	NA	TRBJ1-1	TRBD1	TGTGCCAGCAGTGGGGACAGTGAAGCTTTCTTT	CASSGDSEAFF
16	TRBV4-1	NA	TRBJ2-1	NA	TGCGCCAGCAGCCAATTCATGGCCCCCACCCAAAATGAGCAGTTCTTC	CASSQFMAPTQNEQFF
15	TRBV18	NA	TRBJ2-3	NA	TGTGCCAGCTCACCGGGGCAGGGTCGAGTGGATACGCAGTATTTT	CASSPGQGRVDTQYF
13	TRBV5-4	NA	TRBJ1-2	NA	TGTGCCAGCAGCTCCCCCGGCGGCTATGGCTACACCTTC	CASSSPGGYGYTF
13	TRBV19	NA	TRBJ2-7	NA	TGTGCCAGTAGTATAGGAGCCCTGCACGAGCAGTACTTC	CASSIGALHEQYF
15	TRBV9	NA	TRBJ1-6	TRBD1	TGTGCCAGCAGCGTAGATGGGACAGCTAATTCACCCCTCCACTTT	CASSVDGTANSPLHF
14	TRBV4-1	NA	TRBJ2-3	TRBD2	TGCGCCAGCAGCCAAGTAGCGGGGGTCGATACGCAGTATTTT	CASSQVAGVDTQYF
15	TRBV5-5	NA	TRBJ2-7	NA	TGTGCCAGCAGCCTCAGGGGTCTGAGCTCCTACGAGCAGTACTTC	CASSLRGLSSYEQYF
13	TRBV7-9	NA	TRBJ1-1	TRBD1	TGTGCCAGCAGCTCCCGGGACAGGAGTGAAGCTTTCTTT	CASSSRDRSEAFF
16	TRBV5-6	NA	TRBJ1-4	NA	TGTGCCAGCAGCTGGACAAGGGGGTTAACTAATGAAAAACTGTTTTTT	CASSWTRGLTNEKLFF
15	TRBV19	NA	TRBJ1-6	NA	TGTGCCAGTAAGATAAGTATCGGCTATAATTCACCCCTCCACTTT	CASKISIGYNSPLHF
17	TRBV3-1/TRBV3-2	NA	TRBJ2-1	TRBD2	TGTGCCAGCAGCCAAGATTCGTTAGCGGGGGGGTACAATGAGCAGTTCTTC	CASSQDSLAGGYNEQFF
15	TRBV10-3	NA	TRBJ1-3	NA	TGTGCCATCAGTGATTGGACAGCCTCTGGAAACACCATATATTTT	CAISDWTASGNTIYF
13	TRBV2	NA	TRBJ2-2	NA	TGTGCCAGCAGTGAAGGAGGGCCGGGGGAGCTGTTTTTT	CASSEGGPGELFF
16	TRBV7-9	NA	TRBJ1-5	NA	TGTGCCAGCAGCTTAGATGGAGGGTTATACAATCAGCCCCAGCATTTT	CASSLDGGLYNQPQHF
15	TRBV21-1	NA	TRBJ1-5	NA	TGTGCCAGCAGCTCCCGAGGGGGTAGCAATCAGCCCCAGCATTTT	CASSSRGGSNQPQHF
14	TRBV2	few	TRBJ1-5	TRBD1	TGTGCCAGCAGTCCCAGGGGGGCCAATCAGCCCCAGCATTTT	CASSPRGANQPQHF
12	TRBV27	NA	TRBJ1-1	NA	TGTGCCAGCACCTCAACAGCACGTGAAGCTTTCTTT	CASTSTAREAFF
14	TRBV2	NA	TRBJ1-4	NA	TGTGCCAGCGGGATGTGGGGGGAGGATGAAAAACTGTTTTTT	CASGMWGEDEKLFF
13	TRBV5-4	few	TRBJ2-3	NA	TGTGCCAGCAGCTTGGACAGGGTCGATACGCAGTATTTT	CASSLDRVDTQYF
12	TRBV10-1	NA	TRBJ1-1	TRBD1	TGCGCCAGCAGTGGGGACAGCACTGAAGCTTTCTTT	CASSGDSTEAFF